This TCR beta chain was identified in a study of naive and memory T cell subsets. Ligated cDNA underwent four rounds of PCR with nested alpha and beta constant region primers and SP2. Using its own MiXCR run on the 5' RACE reads, TCRdb lists one record per CDR3 protein. Of approximately 52,000 distinct CDR3 sequences listed, 4.7% are singletons. TCR cDNA received a 3' ligated oligonucleotide that carried a UMI. Unsorted total RNA, about 1 to 1,100 ng, was DNase treated before reverse transcription. The CDR3 runs to 14 residues. Germline CDR1 reads MGHRA; CDR2 reads YSYEKL. The V gene lost 3 bases and the J gene lost 3 bases, with 12 bases spanning the gap. The table lists this clonotype with many counts.

The chain couples TRBV4-1 to TRBJ2-7; D might be TRBD2 (6 bases). This sequence was found in a female donor in good health. CDR3 DNA sequence: TGCGCCAGCAGCCATCCTACGGGGGACTACGAGCAGTACTTC. Residues: CASSHPTGDYEQYF.